This T cell receptor (beta chain) was recorded in a study of T cell responses to AZD1222 COVID-19 vaccine. Whole-study results and caveats: The CD4 TCRs associated with vaccination extended across spike and predominated at 160-218 and 743-854. Nearly half of spike-specific TCRs reportedly target variant regions that are unmutated in the B.1.351 and B.1.1.7 variants.

With regard to this clone: Its antigen remains unknown.

Method: immunoSEQ multiplex PCR; TCRdb's copy keeps in-frame clones and lacks some. The data show 65,000 to 85,000 clones, 70% to 90% seen once. The ends were cut back, 10 bases at V and 0 bases at J, with 17 bases in the middle. This CDR3 is built from 15 residues. The germline gives CDR1 SGHAT, CDR2 FQDESV (reference sequence). The genes are TRBV11-1 and TRBJ2-3; maybe TRBD2 (5 bases). The clonotype was recovered from an adult in good health. The sample consisted of peripheral blood, taken on day 0 of AZD1222 vaccination. The CDR3 DNA reads as TGTGCCACCACCCATACGGGGTTTAGCACAGATACGCAGTATTTT. This gives the protein CATTHTGFSTDTQYF.